This TCR beta chain was recovered during a study of blood T cell repertoires in COVID-19. Study at large: From the United States, Italy and Spain came samples of acute and convalescent COVID-19. The cDNA or gDNA used as material had been derived from T cells, B-cell-depleted T cells, or PBMCs.

Patients at the Seattle site were enrolled during active infection and followed longitudinally. Sequenced by immunoSEQ multiplex PCR; TCRdb stores in-frame clones only, minus some. This table has about 220,000 clones, about 81% appearing once. Germline assignment: CDR1 MNHEY and CDR2 SMNVEV (reference sequence). CDR3 length equals 13 residues. V dropped 11 bases and J dropped 2; count of bases not matched to a gene: 3. This receptor was obtained from a woman in her 70s with COVID-19, enrolled during active disease. The source material was peripheral blood. V usage is TRBV27 and J usage is TRBJ2-6; TRBD2 matches 7 bases. The CDR3 bases are TGTGCCGTGGCGGGGGCTGGGGCCAACGTCCTGACTTTC. Amino acids: CAVAGAGANVLTF.